Below are 26 T cell receptor beta chains sequenced from a single sample in a study of PD-1 blockade in classical Hodgkin lymphoma. Each of the patients experienced relapse following autologous stem cell transplantation, and their brentuximab vedotin exposure differed. This table comes from immunoSEQ multiplex PCR, and its TCRdb copy is limited to in-frame clones, with some not included. The data show over 25,000 clones, around 86% seen once. The specimen was peripheral blood mononuclear cells (PBMCs), collected at baseline. The receptors come from a human donor with classical Hodgkin lymphoma.

The chain is built from TRBV6-1 and TRBJ2-5; 13 bases agree with TRBD2. The CDR3 extends over 14 amino acids. CDR1 is MNHNS, CDR2 SASEGT, per germline. The V gene end was trimmed by 10 bases and the J gene end by 4 bases; junction bases not matched to a gene: 6. The CDR3: CATRLAGGPETQYF. CDR3 coding DNA: TGTGCCACTCGACTAGCGGGGGGCCCAGAGACCCAGTACTTC.

V usage is TRBV9 and J usage is TRBJ1-1; no reliable D call. The germline V and J ends were trimmed by 0 bases and 8 bases, with 20 bases remaining between them. The germline V gene encodes CDR1 SGDLS and CDR2 YYNGEE. The length of the CDR3 is 16 residues. The CDR3 protein is CASSVATGLFGEEAFF. CDR3 coding DNA: TGTGCCAGCAGCGTAGCTACGGGGTTGTTTGGAGAGGAAGCTTTCTTT.

This chain links TRBV7-9 with TRBJ1-3; the match to TRBD1 covers 8 bases. Germline V gene data show CDR1 as SEHNR and CDR2 as FQNEAQ (reference sequence). The CDR3 is made up of 15 amino acids. Unmatched junction bases numbered 7, after V lost 5 bases and J lost 4 bases. The chain's CDR3 is CASSPGQGVGNTIYF. The CDR3 DNA reads as TGTGCCAGCAGCCCCGGACAGGGAGTAGGAAACACCATATATTTT.

The chain carries TRBV6-6 and TRBJ1-4; no clear D. The length of the CDR3 is 14 residues. Germline assignment: CDR1 MNHNY and CDR2 SVGAGI (reference sequence). Trimming cost V 7 bases and J 8 bases, with 17 bases left between them. The CDR3 nucleotides are TGTGCCAGCACCGCCGAGGGAATAGGGGAAAAACTGTTTTTT. It translates to CASTAEGIGEKLFF.

The V call is TRBV4-1, the J call TRBJ2-1; no firm D call. This CDR3 is built from 14 residues. V lost 0 bases to trimming and J lost 3 bases, with 6 bases between them. The V gene's germline CDR1 is MGHRA and CDR2 YSYEKL. This chain's CDR3 is CASSQEPNYNEQFF. Written as DNA, the CDR3 is TGCGCCAGCAGCCAAGAACCCAACTACAATGAGCAGTTCTTC.

CDR3 in amino acids: CASSFRQVQETQYF. CDR3 nucleotides: TGTGCCAGCAGCTTCCGACAGGTCCAAGAGACCCAGTACTTC. V usage is TRBV11-2 and J usage is TRBJ2-5, with D possibly being TRBD1 (6 bases). CDR3 length: 14 amino acids. Looked up from germline, CDR1 is SGHAT and CDR2 is FQNNGV. Trimming stripped 3 bases from V and 1 base from J, with 9 bases between.

The V gene is TRBV9, the J gene TRBJ1-2; D not resolved. Germline lookup yields CDR1 SGDLS and CDR2 YYNGEE. Trimming removed 4 bases from V and 13 bases from J, with 17 bases in between. The CDR3 extends over 12 amino acids. CDR3: CASSTPTGNCTF. The CDR3 DNA follows: TGTGCCAGCAGCACCCCAACCGGTAATTGCACCTTC.

The J gene is TRBJ1-2, the V gene TRBV6-5; possibly TRBD1 for D (6 bases). The CDR3 extends over 15 amino acids. CDR1 is MNHEY, CDR2 SVGAGI, per germline. V lost 6 bases to trimming and J lost 0 bases, with 14 bases between them. The CDR3 nucleotides read TGTGCCAGCAGACACGACAGGACGGCTAACTATGGCTACACCTTC. Its translation: CASRHDRTANYGYTF.

The CDR3 sequence: CAWSLRLGDSYGYTF. For the CDR3, the DNA is TGTGCCTGGAGTCTGAGGTTGGGGGACTCCTATGGCTACACCTTC. This rearrangement joins TRBV30 to TRBJ1-2; TRBD1 is a possible D gene (5 bases). The CDR3 totals 15 residues. V shed 2 bases and J shed 4 bases, with 17 bases lying between them. CDR1 GTSNPN and CDR2 SVGIG come from the germline V gene (reference sequence).

This clone showed up just once. The rearrangement joins TRBV4-3 to TRBJ2-3; TRBD1 or TRBD2 may be the D gene (5 bases each). From germline, CDR1 is LGHNA and CDR2 YSLEER. This CDR3 comprises 15 residues. Trimming left V 4 bases short and J 5 bases short, with 16 bases between. CDR3: CASSLRPGQGDTQYF. DNA of the CDR3: TGCGCCAGCAGCCTCCGGCCGGGGCAGGGAGATACGCAGTATTTT.

This chain uses TRBV28 with TRBJ1-4, with D possibly TRBD1 on 6 matching bases. Trimming removed 3 bases from V and 4 bases from J, with 12 bases in between. The germline gives CDR1 MDHEN, CDR2 SYDVKM. This CDR3 is 15 amino acids long. CDR3: CASSFSGQNNEKLFF. The CDR3 DNA reads as TGTGCCAGCAGTTTTTCCGGACAGAATAATGAAAAACTGTTTTTT.

The V call is TRBV9, the J call TRBJ2-5, with D uncertain. The ends were cut back, 4 bases at V and 5 bases at J, with 18 bases in the middle. In germline, CDR1 is SGDLS, CDR2 YYNGEE. The CDR3 runs 15 residues. The CDR3 DNA reads TGTGCCAGCAGCTCCCGGGCTACCATCGGGGAGACCCAGTACTTC. Its translation: CASSSRATIGETQYF.

The rearrangement links TRBV7-6 to TRBJ2-7; 9 nucleotides line up with TRBD1. CDR3 length: 15 amino acids. Germline assignment: CDR1 SGHVS and CDR2 FNYEAQ. The junction had 6 bases not matched to a gene; V was cut back by 1 base and J by 5 bases. The CDR3 DNA sequence: TGTGCCAGCAGCTTAGGTGGGACAGGGATCGACGAGCAGTACTTC. Its protein is CASSLGGTGIDEQYF.

The rearrangement joins TRBV5-6 to TRBJ1-4; D unresolved. V lost 4 bases and J 8 bases, leaving 9 bases between the germline ends. The CDR3 covers 12 residues. CDR1 SGHDT and CDR2 YYEEEE come from the germline V gene. CDR3: CASSHDTEKLFF. CDR3 DNA sequence: TGTGCCAGCAGCCACGACACCGAAAAACTGTTTTTT.

On this clone: Different DNA sequences within this sample yield the same CDR3. The rearrangement joins TRBV7-9 to TRBJ2-7; D uncertain. There are 13 residues in the CDR3. Trimming shortened V by 0 bases and J by 1 base, and 4 bases separated the two germline ends. Looked up from germline, CDR1 is SEHNR and CDR2 is FQNEAQ (reference sequence). CDR3 amino acids: CASSLAGSYEQYF. CDR3 DNA: TGTGCCAGCAGCTTAGCTGGGTCCTACGAGCAGTACTTC.

This chain links TRBV27 with TRBJ2-4; D uncertain. This CDR3 is built from 15 residues. Germline lookup yields CDR1 MNHEY and CDR2 SMNVEV (reference sequence). The germline V and J ends were trimmed by 8 bases and 7 bases, with 21 bases remaining between them. The CDR3 sequence: CASGSPRPSRNIQYF. In DNA form, the CDR3 reads TGTGCCAGCGGTTCGCCGAGACCCTCGAGGAACATTCAGTACTTC.

The chain joins TRBV2 to TRBJ2-5, with 9 bases identical to TRBD1. The length of the CDR3 is 16 residues. Germline assignment: CDR1 SNHLY and CDR2 FYNNEI. With 2 bases clipped from V and 2 bases from J, the junction kept 6 bases outside the gene matches. For the CDR3, the DNA is TGTGCCAGCAGTGAAAGGACAGGGGTGGGGCAAGAGACCCAGTACTTC. This gives the protein CASSERTGVGQETQYF.

This chain links TRBV11-2 with TRBJ2-3; D unresolved. The CDR3 is 16 amino acids. Trimming shortened V by 6 bases and J by 1 base, and 17 bases separated the two germline ends. Germline V gene sequence: CDR1 SGHAT, CDR2 FQNNGV. CDR3 DNA sequence: TGTGCCAGCAGTTTCATCGGAAACCCAGGCACAGATACGCAGTATTTT. It yields the protein CASSFIGNPGTDTQYF.

The V call is TRBV4-2, the J call TRBJ1-4; D is possibly TRBD1 (5 bases). The CDR3 is 15 amino acids. Germline V gene lookup returns CDR1 LGHNA and CDR2 YNFKEQ. V lost 0 bases to trimming and J lost 4 bases, with 9 bases between them. In nucleotides, the CDR3 is TGTGCCAGCAGCCAAGACCGGGGCTATAATGAAAAACTGTTTTTT. Encoded protein: CASSQDRGYNEKLFF.

The rearrangement links TRBV5-6 to TRBJ1-2; the D gene is possibly TRBD1 (5 bases). This CDR3 is built from 13 residues. Germline CDR1 reads SGHDT; CDR2 reads YYEEEE. Trimming removed 0 bases from V and 2 bases from J, with 5 bases in between. The CDR3 sequence: CASSLGGNYGYTF. The CDR3 DNA sequence: TGTGCCAGCAGCTTGGGGGGGAACTATGGCTACACCTTC.

The chain couples TRBV6-6 to TRBJ2-2; 9 bases line up with TRBD1. This CDR3 is 13 amino acids long. Trimming took 7 bases from V and 6 from J; bases not matched to a gene: 3. Germline V gene sequence: CDR1 MNHNY, CDR2 SVGAGI (reference sequence). Written as DNA, the CDR3 is TGTGCCAGCACGGACAGGGGCCCCGGGGAGCTGTTTTTT. This codes for CASTDRGPGELFF.

The chain couples TRBV9 to TRBJ1-2; D is possibly TRBD1 (6 bases). V lost 4 bases and J 3 bases, leaving 13 bases between the germline ends. Germline lookup yields CDR1 SGDLS and CDR2 YYNGEE. CDR3 size: 14 residues. CDR3 sequence reads: CASSPRDNHYGYTF. The CDR3 region has the DNA TGTGCCAGCAGCCCAAGGGACAACCACTATGGCTACACCTTC.

This chain links TRBV7-6 with TRBJ1-3, with 10 bases matching TRBD1. Germline-derived CDR1 and CDR2 are SGHVS and FNYEAQ. The CDR3 is 16 residues long. J lost 4 bases, V lost 4 bases, and 7 bases had no gene match. Written as DNA, the CDR3 is TGTGCCAGCAGCTCATATCGGACAGGGGGGGGAAACACCATATATTTT. This gives the protein CASSSYRTGGGNTIYF.

In this sample, this clone turned up a few times. This sequence joins TRBV7-9 and TRBJ2-3, with 7 positions matching TRBD1. CDR3 length: 15 amino acids. Losses at the gene ends were 1 base for V and 5 bases for J; bases not matched to a gene: 6. Germline V lookup: CDR1 SEHNR, CDR2 FQNEAQ (reference sequence). The CDR3 loop is CASSLVSGGRDTQYF. CDR3 in DNA: TGTGCCAGCAGCTTAGTGTCAGGGGGTCGAGATACGCAGTATTTT.

The chain recombines TRBV5-1 with TRBJ1-1; 8 bases map to TRBD1. There are 15 residues in the CDR3. Trimming at V came to 4 bases and at J to 0 bases, leaving 5 bases not matched to a gene. The germline V gene has CDR1 SGHRS and CDR2 YFSETQ. As DNA, the CDR3 is TGCGCCAGCAGCCCTGGGACAGGCGTGAACACTGAAGCTTTCTTT. This encodes CASSPGTGVNTEAFF.

The rearrangement links TRBV7-6 to TRBJ2-7; the match to TRBD2 covers 14 bases. The CDR3 runs to 17 residues. Trimming at V came to 5 bases and at J to 4 bases, leaving 10 bases not matched to a gene. CDR1 is SGHVS, CDR2 FNYEAQ, per germline. The CDR3 DNA sequence: TGTGCCAGCAGCACGGGACTAGCGGGGGCCTACGTTTACGAGCAGTACTTC. Amino acid sequence: CASSTGLAGAYVYEQYF.